Listed here are 8 T cell receptor beta chains from one sample, sequenced in a study of T cell changes during pregnancy in multiple sclerosis. This table comes from immunoSEQ multiplex PCR, and its TCRdb copy is limited to in-frame clones, with some not included. The data hold fewer than 45,000 clones, with approximately 92% observed a single time. The sample in question was CD4+ T cells from peripheral blood mononuclear cells, obtained in the first trimester of pregnancy. All receptors derive from a female donor with multiple sclerosis, enrolled in a pregnancy study.

The rearrangement uses TRBV2 and TRBJ1-1, with TRBD1 matching 7 bases. Per germline, CDR1 SNHLY and CDR2 FYNNEI. With 6 bases clipped from V and 0 bases from J, the junction kept 7 bases outside the gene matches. This CDR3 comprises 15 residues. The CDR3 loop is CASSEQGWVNTEAFF. The CDR3 coding sequence is TGTGCCAGCAGCGAACAGGGGTGGGTGAACACTGAAGCTTTCTTT.

The gene calls are TRBV9 and TRBJ2-2, with unresolved D. CDR3 length: 16 amino acids. The germline CDR1 and CDR2 sequences are SGDLS and YYNGEE. V lost 0 bases to trimming and J lost 1 base, with 10 bases between them. CDR3 nucleotide sequence: TGTGCCAGCAGCGTAGGGATACAGAAGAACACCGGGGAGCTGTTTTTT. Translation gives CASSVGIQKNTGELFF.

The gene calls are TRBV7-2 and TRBJ2-2, with TRBD2 matching over 12 bases. The V gene end was trimmed by 6 bases and the J gene end by 4 bases; junction bases not matched to a gene: 6. Germline CDR1 SGHTA, CDR2 FQGNSA. This CDR3 has 16 residues. The CDR3 sequence is CASSLTSGSATGELFF. Written as DNA, the CDR3 is TGTGCCAGCAGTCTGACTAGCGGGAGTGCCACCGGGGAGCTGTTTTTT.

This clone was observed once. This chain uses TRBV6-6 with TRBJ1-2, with 9 bases that match TRBD1. The CDR3 spans 13 residues. After removal of 5 bases from V and 7 bases from J, the junction contained 5 bases not matched to a gene. CDR1 MNHNY and CDR2 SVGAGI come from the germline V gene (reference sequence). CDR3: CASSGDRDGGYTF. The CDR3 DNA reads TGTGCCAGCAGTGGGGACAGGGACGGTGGCTACACCTTC.

The chain combines TRBV4-1 with TRBJ2-2; 9 bases are a match to TRBD2. The junction had 10 bases not matched to a gene; V was cut back by 4 bases and J by 4 bases. The CDR3 length is 17 residues. In germline, CDR1 is MGHRA, CDR2 YSYEKL. CDR3 bases: TGCGCCAGCAGCCGGGGAGTAGCGGGAGTGGCCACCGGGGAGCTGTTTTTT. It encodes CASSRGVAGVATGELFF.

V usage is TRBV28 and J usage is TRBJ2-7; the D is unclear. The CDR3 length is 14 residues. The V end lost 3 bases, the J end lost 4 bases, and 13 bases lay between the germline ends. Germline V lookup: CDR1 MDHEN, CDR2 SYDVKM. For the CDR3, the DNA is TGTGCCAGCAGTTTTGCCGACAATCTGTACGAGCAGTACTTC. Its translation: CASSFADNLYEQYF.

The chain has TRBV7-8 and TRBJ2-7; 7 bases match TRBD1. Trimming cost V 6 bases and J 0 bases; bases outside gene matches: 5. In germline, CDR1 is SGHVS, CDR2 FQNEAQ. The CDR3 totals 14 residues. DNA for the CDR3: TGTGCCAGCAGTCCGGACAGGAGCTCCTACGAGCAGTACTTC. It specifies CASSPDRSSYEQYF.

The count of this clone is one. The chain carries TRBV4-2 and TRBJ2-3; 9 nucleotides agree with TRBD2. The CDR3 runs 15 residues. CDR1 and CDR2 (germline): LGHNA, YNFKEQ. The J segment lost 5 bases and the V segment lost 7 bases, leaving 10 bases of the junction unmatched. This CDR3 is CASKPIAGDGDTQYF. Written as DNA, the CDR3 is TGTGCCAGCAAACCTATAGCGGGAGACGGAGATACGCAGTATTTT.